Following are 7 T cell receptor beta chains from one sample sequenced in a study of vaccination and CD4 T cells after COVID-19. These TCRs' antigens remain unknown. The treatment is: roughly 10-day PBMC culture with coronavirus spike peptide pools or control peptides (ViraFEST assay). With the Oncomine TCR Beta short-read assay, DNA from cultured CD4+ T cells was sequenced. Using its own MiXCR run on the PCR reads, TCRdb lists one record per CDR3 protein. The data hold about 14,000 distinct CDR3 sequences, with around 38% observed a single time. Sequences were derived from CD4+ T cells from blood, cultured in vitro, sampled after SARS-CoV-2 vaccination. The origin of the receptors is a human donor who had recovered from COVID-19.

This chain joins TRBV27 and TRBJ2-2, with D unclear. This CDR3 is 13 amino acids long. Trimming pared 0 bases from V and 8 bases from J, leaving 7 bases between. CDR1 MNHEY and CDR2 SMNVEV come from the germline V gene (reference sequence). The CDR3 spells CASSLSFQGELFF. In DNA, the CDR3 is TGTGCCAGCAGTTTATCTTTTCAGGGGGAGCTGTTTTTT.

The chain is built from TRBV7-2 and TRBJ2-5; 8 bases match TRBD2. V lost 2 bases, J lost 5 bases, and 10 bases stayed unmatched. The germline CDR1 and CDR2 sequences are SGHTA and FQGNSA. The CDR3 consists of 16 residues. This CDR3 is CASSLLGSGGPETQYF. The CDR3 DNA reads as TGTGCCAGCAGCTTATTAGGATCGGGGGGGCCGGAGACCCAGTACTTC.

The chain is built from TRBV15 and TRBJ1-2; TRBD1 agrees at 7 bases. V lost 5 bases to trimming and J lost 0 bases; unmatched junction nucleotides: 6. Germline V lookup: CDR1 LNHNV, CDR2 YYDKDF (reference sequence). CDR3 size: 15 residues. The CDR3 sequence is CATSQDRDTNYGYTF. CDR3 coding DNA: TGTGCCACCAGCCAAGACAGGGATACTAACTATGGCTACACCTTC.

This clonotype was seen more than once but under ten times. The V and J genes are TRBV20-1 and TRBJ2-5; 8 nucleotides align to TRBD1. CDR3 length equals 12 residues. J was trimmed by 5 bases and V by 5 bases; bases with no gene match: 4. Germline-derived CDR1 and CDR2 are DFQATT and SNEGSKA (reference sequence). The CDR3 DNA reads TGCAGTGCTGGACAGGGTCCGGAGACCCAGTACTTC. Translating it yields CSAGQGPETQYF.

This clonotype has only a few counts. The chain uses TRBV20-1 and TRBJ1-1, with D possibly matching TRBD1 (6 bases). The V and J ends lost 2 bases and 2 bases respectively, with 15 bases between them. CDR1 is DFQATT, CDR2 SNEGSKA, per germline (reference sequence). The length of the CDR3 is 15 residues. CDR3 region: CSARPRTDPNTEAFF. The CDR3 bases are TGCAGTGCTAGACCCAGGACAGATCCTAACACTGAAGCTTTCTTT.

The chain is built from TRBV24-1 and TRBJ2-1, with TRBD2 matching over 14 bases. CDR3 length: 15 residues. J lost 9 bases, V lost 2 bases, and 2 bases had no gene match. The germline V gene encodes CDR1 KGHDR and CDR2 SFDVKD. The CDR3 DNA sequence: TGTGCCACCAGTGATTCGGGACTAGCGGGAGTTGAGCAGTTCTTC. It translates to CATSDSGLAGVEQFF.

The chain links TRBV28 to TRBJ2-2, with D possibly being TRBD2 (6 bases). Germline CDR1 is MDHEN and CDR2 is SYDVKM. The CDR3 loop spans 13 amino acids. The ends were cut back, 4 bases at V and 8 bases at J, with 11 bases in the middle. Written as DNA, the CDR3 is TGTGCCAGCAGTTCTTGGAGGGCGGGGGAGCTGTTTTTT. Translated, it gives CASSSWRAGELFF.